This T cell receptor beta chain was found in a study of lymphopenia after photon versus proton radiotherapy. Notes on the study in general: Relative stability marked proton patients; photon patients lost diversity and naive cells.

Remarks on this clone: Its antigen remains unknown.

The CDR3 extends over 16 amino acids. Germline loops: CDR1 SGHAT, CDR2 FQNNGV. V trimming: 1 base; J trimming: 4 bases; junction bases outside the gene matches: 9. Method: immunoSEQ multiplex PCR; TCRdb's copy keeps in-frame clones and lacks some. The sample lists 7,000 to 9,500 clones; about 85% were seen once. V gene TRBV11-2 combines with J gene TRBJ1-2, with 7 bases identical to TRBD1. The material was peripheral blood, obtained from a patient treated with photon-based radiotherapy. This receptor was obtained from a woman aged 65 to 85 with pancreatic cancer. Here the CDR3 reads CASSLGGGGAPYGYTF. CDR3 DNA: TGTGCCAGCAGCTTAGGAGGAGGGGGCGCCCCCTATGGCTACACCTTC.